The clone carrying this TCR beta chain was detected a few times. An end of the junction does not agree with germline; a read error may underlie this. This entry is derived from a study of Graves' ophthalmopathy and Graves' hyperthyroidism. As diagnostic evidence, clinical symptoms, serum thyroxine, TRAb, thyroid ultrasound and orbital computed tomography were relied upon. Amplification targeted the TCR beta CDR3 regions, with RNA transcripts as the source material. The first-round RT-PCR employed HTBI primers together with the Qiagen OneStep RT-PCR kit. A multiplex PCR was then performed as the second round. TCRdb independently ran MiXCR on the multiplex PCR reads; one entry per CDR3 protein. In the table there are around 1,000,000 distinct CDR3 sequences, around a third of which are singletons. This CDR3 spans 16 amino acids. The germline V gene encodes CDR1 ENHRY and CDR2 SYGVKD.

The V and J genes are TRBV10-3 and TRBJ2-5, with D possibly matching TRBD2 (6 bases). The sample was peripheral blood or thyroid tissue (not recorded which). The receptor was isolated from an adult man with Graves' hyperthyroidism. CDR3 amino acids: CASSAPDGGGQETQYF. The CDR3 bases are TGTGCCAGCAGTGCACCTGACGGGGGAGGACAAGAGACCCAGTACTTC.